The 25 T cell receptor beta chains in this list originate from one sample, sequenced in a study of blood T cell repertoires in COVID-19. Profiling relied on immunoSEQ multiplex PCR, and the TCRdb table lists in-frame clones only, not all of them. This sample has tens of thousands of clones, with about 86% found just once. The material sequenced was peripheral blood. The receptors here all came from a woman at least 80 years old with acute or convalescent COVID-19.

This clone was picked up a small number of times. V is TRBV5-4 and J is TRBJ1-2; perhaps TRBD1 as D (6 bases). V shed 5 bases and J shed 2 bases, with 16 bases lying between them. Germline values: CDR1 SGHNT, CDR2 YYREEE (reference sequence). This CDR3 comprises 15 residues. The CDR3 region has the DNA TGTGCCAGCAGGTCCGCGGGGGCGATAAACTATGGCTACACCTTC. Protein: CASRSAGAINYGYTF. Together with reference TRBV5-4 and TRBJ1-2, the CDR3 gives the full variable domain: ETGVTQSPTHLIKTRGQQVTLRCSSQSGHNTVSWYQQALGQGPQFIFQYYREEENGRGNFPPRFSGLQFPNYSSELNVNALELDDSALYLCASRSAGAINYGYTFGSGTRLTVV.

The CDR3 bases are TGTGCCAGCAGCTTCGGGACTAGCGGGGGGCCCTACGAGCAGTACTTC. Its translation: CASSFGTSGGPYEQYF. The chain joins TRBV7-2 to TRBJ2-7, with 15 bases matching TRBD2. V trimming: 3 bases; J trimming: 2 bases; junction bases outside the gene matches: 2. The CDR3 is made up of 16 amino acids. The germline V gene encodes CDR1 SGHTA and CDR2 FQGNSA.

The sample holds one count of this clone. The J gene is TRBJ1-3, the V gene TRBV19; D is uncertain. Trimming shortened V by 7 bases and J by 0 bases, and 7 bases separated the two germline ends. CDR1 LNHDA and CDR2 SQIVND come from the germline V gene (reference sequence). The CDR3 is 13 amino acids. The DNA for the CDR3 is TGTGCCAGTATTCCCAGCTCTGGAAACACCATATATTTT. It encodes CASIPSSGNTIYF.

This sequence joins TRBV7-3 and TRBJ1-1; tentatively, D is TRBD1 (6 bases). V lost 5 bases, J lost 2 bases, and 9 bases lay in between. The germline V gene has CDR1 SGHTA and CDR2 FQGTGA. The CDR3 spans 13 residues. CDR3 coding DNA: TGTGCCAGCAGCATGGACAGAAACACTGAAGCTTTCTTT. Its protein product is CASSMDRNTEAFF.

The rearrangement joins TRBV7-9 to TRBJ1-6; D not resolved. The V gene's germline CDR1 is SEHNR and CDR2 FQNEAQ (reference sequence). The CDR3 loop spans 12 amino acids. Trimming stripped 3 bases from V and 10 bases from J, with 7 bases between. The CDR3 coding sequence is TGTGCCAGCAGCTTGAATCAGTCACCCCTCCACTTT. It specifies CASSLNQSPLHF.

The V and J genes are TRBV11-2 and TRBJ2-1, with 8 positions matching TRBD1. V gave up 5 bases and J gave up 4 bases; unmatched junction bases: 13. Germline CDR1 is SGHAT and CDR2 is FQNNGV. The CDR3 spans 17 residues. The CDR3 DNA reads as TGTGCCAGCAGCGTAACCTCCGGGACAGGCCTGTACAATGAGCAGTTCTTC. As protein: CASSVTSGTGLYNEQFF.

The gene calls are TRBV28 and TRBJ2-1, with D possibly TRBD2 on 5 matching bases. Deletions cut 7 bases from V and 3 bases from J, with 7 bases between. This CDR3 is 12 amino acids long. Germline CDR1 and CDR2: MDHEN and SYDVKM. The CDR3 loop reads CASTEGYNEQFF. The CDR3 nucleotides read TGTGCCAGCACTGAGGGCTACAATGAGCAGTTCTTC.

The chain couples TRBV28 to TRBJ1-2; no clear D. The CDR3 has 12 amino acids. Trimming removed 3 bases at V and 5 bases at J, with 7 bases between. Germline V gives CDR1 MDHEN, CDR2 SYDVKM. CDR3 region: CASSFSGYGYTF. The CDR3 nucleotides read TGTGCCAGCAGTTTCTCGGGGTATGGCTACACCTTC.

The CDR3 region has the DNA TGTGCCACCAGACAGGGCAACACCGGGGAGCTGTTTTTT. Translating it yields CATRQGNTGELFF. V and J are TRBV28 and TRBJ2-2, with 7 bases lining up with TRBD1. V shed 10 bases and J 2 bases; nucleotides not matched to a gene: 4. Per germline, CDR1 MDHEN and CDR2 SYDVKM. The CDR3 contains 13 residues. Supplemented by reference TRBV28 and TRBJ2-2, the full variable domain reads DVKVTQSSRYLVKRTGEKVFLECVQDMDHENMFWYRQDPGLGLRLIYFSYDVKMKEKGDIPEGYSVSREKKERFSLILESASTNQTSMYLCATRQGNTGELFFGEGSRLTVL.

The genes are TRBV11-2 and TRBJ2-7, with 8 bases aligning to TRBD1. Germline trimming cut 3 bases from V and 2 bases from J; bases unmatched to any gene: 6. CDR1 SGHAT and CDR2 FQNNGV come from the germline V gene. The CDR3 is 15 residues long. The CDR3 DNA is TGTGCCAGCAGCTTTCGCGGACAGGGACCCTACGAGCAGTACTTC. Translation: CASSFRGQGPYEQYF.

The chain joins TRBV6-5 to TRBJ2-7; 12 bases are shared with TRBD1. The CDR3 has 15 amino acids. Germline V gene data show CDR1 as MNHEY and CDR2 as SVGAGI. The J segment lost 2 bases and the V segment lost 6 bases, leaving 5 bases of the junction unmatched. The CDR3 protein is CASSLGTGGPYEQYF. The CDR3 DNA follows: TGTGCCAGCAGCCTAGGGACAGGGGGCCCCTACGAGCAGTACTTC.

The chain carries TRBV25-1 and TRBJ2-3; 7 bases fit TRBD2. V lost 1 base, J lost 1 base, and 2 bases stayed unmatched. The CDR3 length is 15 residues. In germline, CDR1 is MGHDK, CDR2 SYGVNS. CDR3 amino acids: CASSESGGRTDTQYF. The CDR3 DNA follows: TGTGCCAGCAGTGAATCGGGGGGTCGCACAGATACGCAGTATTTT.

The rearrangement links TRBV19 to TRBJ2-1; 8 nucleotides align to TRBD2. V gave up 6 bases and J gave up 0 bases; unmatched junction bases: 13. The CDR3 loop spans 18 amino acids. Germline assignment: CDR1 LNHDA and CDR2 SQIVND (reference sequence). CDR3 coding DNA: TGTGCCAGTAGAATGGGAGCGGGGGCCCCCAGCTCCTACAATGAGCAGTTCTTC. This gives the protein CASRMGAGAPSSYNEQFF.

V and J are TRBV24-1 and TRBJ1-2; D is possibly TRBD1 (5 bases). This CDR3 has 13 residues. Germline V CDR1 and CDR2: KGHDR, SFDVKD. Trimming pared 10 bases from V and 5 bases from J, leaving 16 bases between. CDR3 DNA sequence: TGTGCCACGTCGGGGGTCTCTGGATATGGCTACACCTTC. Protein sequence: CATSGVSGYGYTF.

DNA of the CDR3: TGTGCCACCAGTGCACCGGGACAGGGTACGAGTGGCTACACCTTC. Its protein is CATSAPGQGTSGYTF. This sequence joins TRBV24-1 and TRBJ1-2, with 9 positions matching TRBD1. This CDR3 contains 15 residues. The J segment lost 7 bases and the V segment lost 5 bases, leaving 10 bases of the junction unmatched. Germline V gives CDR1 KGHDR, CDR2 SFDVKD.

The chain employs TRBV2 and TRBJ2-1, with TRBD2 as a possible D gene (7 bases). This CDR3 contains 12 residues. The V and J ends lost 6 bases and 7 bases respectively, with 10 bases between them. The germline V gene has CDR1 SNHLY and CDR2 FYNNEI. The CDR3 DNA sequence: TGTGCCAGCAGGGAGGGGGGGAATGAGCAGTTCTTC. Translating gives CASREGGNEQFF.

The CDR3 protein is CASRRQVNNEQFF. The CDR3 nucleotides read TGTGCCAGCAGACGTCAGGTAAACAATGAGCAGTTCTTC. The chain links TRBV12-3 or TRBV12-4 to TRBJ2-1, with no clear D. This CDR3 has 13 amino acids. Between the trimmed V and J ends, which lost 6 bases and 5 bases, there was a span of 11 bases.

This chain connects TRBV6-4 to TRBJ1-4; D is undetermined. The CDR3 loop spans 13 amino acids. Germline V gene sequence: CDR1 MRHNA, CDR2 SNTAGT. V shed 5 bases and J shed 2 bases, with 6 bases lying between them. The CDR3 sequence: CASSRSTNEKLFF. As DNA, the CDR3 is TGTGCCAGCAGTCGGTCTACTAATGAAAAACTGTTTTTT.

V usage is TRBV30 and J usage is TRBJ1-3, with a possible D match to TRBD1 (5 bases). V was pared by 0 bases and J by 0 bases, with 9 bases between. Looked up from germline, CDR1 is GTSNPN and CDR2 is SVGIG (reference sequence). The length of the CDR3 is 15 residues. The CDR3 sequence is CAWSVKGASGNTIYF. CDR3 DNA: TGTGCCTGGAGTGTGAAAGGGGCCTCTGGAAACACCATATATTTT.

The chain is built from TRBV2 and TRBJ1-5; the match to TRBD1 covers 8 bases. CDR1 is SNHLY, CDR2 FYNNEI, per germline. Trimming cost V 7 bases and J 2 bases; bases outside gene matches: 4. The CDR3 has 14 amino acids. The CDR3 DNA follows: TGTGCCAGCAACTCGGGACAGGGCAATCAGCCCCAGCATTTT. It is translated as CASNSGQGNQPQHF.

V gene TRBV19 combines with J gene TRBJ1-4, with TRBD1 matching 9 bases. Germline V gene data show CDR1 as LNHDA and CDR2 as SQIVND (reference sequence). CDR3 length equals 15 residues. Trimming took 5 bases from V and 7 from J; bases not matched to a gene: 8. The CDR3 sequence is CASSETGTGFEKLFF. The CDR3 nucleotides read TGTGCCAGTAGTGAAACCGGGACAGGGTTTGAAAAACTGTTTTTT.

The chain employs TRBV4-2 and TRBJ2-7, with TRBD2 matching over 10 bases. V lost 0 bases to trimming and J lost 2 bases; unmatched junction nucleotides: 10. The V gene's germline CDR1 is LGHNA and CDR2 YNFKEQ. The CDR3 consists of 18 residues. The CDR3 DNA follows: TGTGCCAGCAGCCAAGACCTCGGGGCTAGCGGGGGAACCTACGAGCAGTACTTC. As protein: CASSQDLGASGGTYEQYF.

The rearrangement uses TRBV5-4 and TRBJ1-3; the D gene is possibly TRBD1 (6 bases). The CDR3 is 15 residues long. Between the trimmed V and J ends, which lost 4 bases and 0 bases, there was a span of 11 bases. The germline V gene encodes CDR1 SGHNT and CDR2 YYREEE (reference sequence). CDR3 sequence reads: CASSQTGLSGNTIYF. CDR3 sequence (DNA): TGTGCCAGCAGCCAGACAGGCCTCTCTGGAAACACCATATATTTT.

J is TRBJ1-2 and V is TRBV5-1, with 7 bases aligning to TRBD1. The CDR3 covers 13 residues. Germline CDR1 SGHRS, CDR2 YFSETQ. V trimming: 0 bases; J trimming: 4 bases; junction bases outside the gene matches: 0. CDR3 coding DNA: TGCGCCAGCAGCTTGGAGGGGGCCTATGGCTACACCTTC. This codes for CASSLEGAYGYTF.

This clone was detected once. The chain links TRBV6-4 to TRBJ1-1, with TRBD1 matching over 10 bases. V lost 0 bases to trimming and J lost 7 bases; unmatched junction nucleotides: 5. The CDR3 has 15 amino acids. Looked up from germline, CDR1 is MRHNA and CDR2 is SNTAGT. DNA for the CDR3: TGTGCCAGCAGTGACTCCGGGACAGGGGCGGGTGAAGCTTTCTTT. Its protein product is CASSDSGTGAGEAFF.